The text below deals with one T cell receptor beta chain. This entry is derived from a study of T-cell memory formation after mild COVID-19. Each CDR3 protein is one row after TCRdb ran MiXCR on the 5' RACE reads. The table has around 340,000 distinct CDR3 sequences, around 15% seen once. This CDR3 comprises 15 residues. CDR1 and CDR2 from the germline V gene are SGHAT and FQNNGV. V lost 5 bases, J lost 4 bases, and 12 bases lay in between. Material for sequencing was PBMCs or a T cell subset sorted from them (not recorded which). This clonotype was sampled from a man aged 18 to 35 who had mild COVID-19 (a few samples of this study predate the infection). Cell type and time point are not known. The chain is built from TRBV11-2 and TRBJ2-6; perhaps TRBD1 as D (6 bases). The CDR3 region is CASSPGAAGANVLTF. CDR3 DNA sequence: TGTGCCAGCAGCCCAGGGGCTGCCGGGGCCAACGTCCTGACTTTC.